This entry lists 29 T cell receptor beta chains sequenced from one sample in a study of a mutant IDH1 vaccine in newly diagnosed glioma. Time point: week 47, end of study. Every vaccine dose comprised 300 ug of mutant IDH1 20-mer peptide plus topical imiquimod. TCRdb keeps only in-frame clones here, not all; method: immunoSEQ multiplex PCR. The sample includes tens of thousands of clones, 60% to 85% of them seen just once. For these receptors, no antigen is known. Sequencing used PBMCs, obtained from a glioma patient whose treatment included an IDH1 peptide vaccine. Source of these receptors: a man aged 35 to 55 with glioma.

In its sample, this clone was seen a few times. The gene calls are TRBV29-1 and TRBJ2-2; tentative D call: TRBD2 (5 bases). Trimming stripped 4 bases from V and 1 base from J, with 10 bases between. The CDR3 covers 14 residues. Germline CDR1 reads SQVTM; CDR2 reads ANQGSEA. The CDR3 DNA sequence: TGCAGCGTTGCTGAGAGCGGGAACACCGGGGAGCTGTTTTTT. Translation gives CSVAESGNTGELFF.

The rearrangement uses TRBV5-4 and TRBJ2-3, with no clear D. Germline V gives CDR1 SGHNT, CDR2 YYREEE (reference sequence). V lost 6 bases and J lost 2, with 16 bases in between. This CDR3 region has 15 residues. CDR3 in amino acids: CASTPGNTFTDTQYF. The CDR3 DNA follows: TGTGCCAGCACTCCTGGGAACACTTTCACAGATACGCAGTATTTT.

This clone was seen a handful of times. The J gene is TRBJ2-7, the V gene TRBV6-5; D call uncertain. CDR3 length: 13 residues. With 4 bases removed from V and 2 bases from J, the gap between germline ends came to 9 bases. In germline, CDR1 is MNHEY, CDR2 SVGAGI. The CDR3 region is CASSLHKTYEQYF. The CDR3 nucleotides are TGTGCCAGCAGTTTGCACAAAACCTACGAGCAGTACTTC.

This clone was seen only a few times. This sequence joins TRBV29-1 and TRBJ1-1; the D gene is possibly TRBD1 (5 bases). The germline V and J ends were trimmed by 4 bases and 3 bases, with 9 bases remaining between them. The CDR3 consists of 12 residues. Per germline, CDR1 SQVTM and CDR2 ANQGSEA. The CDR3 DNA reads TGCAGCGTTGTAGCGGGGGACACTGAAGCTTTCTTT. It encodes CSVVAGDTEAFF.

V gene TRBV6-4 combines with J gene TRBJ2-3; maybe TRBD2 (6 bases). V gave up 4 bases and J gave up 1 base, with 9 bases separating them. The CDR3 contains 14 residues. Looked up from germline, CDR1 is MRHNA and CDR2 is SNTAGT. DNA for the CDR3: TGTGCCAGCAGTGTGGGAGGAGGCACAGATACGCAGTATTTT. Protein product: CASSVGGGTDTQYF.

This clone was counted only a few times. The chain links TRBV7-2 to TRBJ1-1; D gene uncertain. V dropped 5 bases and J dropped 2 bases, with 12 bases sitting between them. From germline, CDR1 is SGHTA and CDR2 FQGNSA. This CDR3 is built from 14 residues. The CDR3 region is CASSPRRLNTEAFF. Here the CDR3 DNA reads TGTGCCAGCAGCCCCCGGCGGTTAAACACTGAAGCTTTCTTT.

This chain's CDR3 is CASSVRAAGDTQYF. CDR3 nucleotide sequence: TGCGCCAGCAGCGTCCGGGCCGCAGGAGATACGCAGTATTTT. This chain links TRBV5-1 with TRBJ2-3; D not certain. The ends were cut back, 4 bases at V and 5 bases at J, with 14 bases in the middle. This CDR3 is 14 amino acids long. CDR1 and CDR2 (germline): SGHRS, YFSETQ. Drawing the rest from reference TRBV5-1 and TRBJ2-3, the complete variable domain is KAGVTQTPRYLIKTRGQQVTLSCSPISGHRSVSWYQQTPGQGLQFLFEYFSETQRNKGNFPGRFSGRQFSNSRSEMNVSTLELGDSALYLCASSVRAAGDTQYFGPGTRLTVL.

The V and J genes are TRBV6-1 and TRBJ2-7; 13 bases are shared with TRBD2. The V segment lost 4 bases and the J segment 5 bases; nucleotides outside the gene matches: 5. This CDR3 is built from 15 residues. Germline V CDR1 and CDR2: MNHNS, SASEGT. The CDR3, as DNA: TGTGCCAGCAGTGCCGGGACTAGCGGGAAGGACGAGCAGTACTTC. Protein sequence: CASSAGTSGKDEQYF.

The chain has TRBV5-4 and TRBJ1-1, with a weak D call TRBD1 (5 bases). The CDR3 length is 11 residues. The germline gives CDR1 SGHNT, CDR2 YYREEE (reference sequence). V was trimmed by 7 bases and J by 4 bases, leaving 8 bases between them. CDR3 amino acids: CASWQGTEAFF. The CDR3 DNA reads TGTGCCAGCTGGCAGGGCACTGAAGCTTTCTTT. Variable domain in full (rest from reference TRBV5-4 and TRBJ1-1): ETGVTQSPTHLIKTRGQQVTLRCSSQSGHNTVSWYQQALGQGPQFIFQYYREEENGRGNFPPRFSGLQFPNYSSELNVNALELDDSALYLCASWQGTEAFFGQGTRLTVV.

This chain links TRBV2 with TRBJ2-2; 9 nucleotides agree with TRBD1. CDR3 length: 16 residues. Germline CDR1 and CDR2: SNHLY and FYNNEI. Losses at the gene ends were 7 bases for V and 4 bases for J; bases not matched to a gene: 10. CDR3 amino acids: CASNPRTGVGTGELFF. CDR3 coding DNA: TGTGCCAGCAACCCTCGGACAGGGGTAGGCACCGGGGAGCTGTTTTTT.

Only one count was recorded for this clone. This chain joins TRBV7-2 and TRBJ2-3; possibly TRBD2 for D (5 bases). CDR1 SGHTA and CDR2 FQGNSA come from the germline V gene. The CDR3 is made up of 13 amino acids. The V end was cut by 6 bases, the J end by 3 bases, with 10 bases between. The DNA of the CDR3 is TGTGCCAGCAGGATTAGCGTTACAGATACGCAGTATTTT. It encodes CASRISVTDTQYF.

This sequence joins TRBV27 and TRBJ1-5; TRBD1 is a possible D gene (5 bases). Per the germline V gene, CDR1 is MNHEY and CDR2 is SMNVEV (reference sequence). Trimming removed 6 bases at V and 11 bases at J, with 23 bases between. The CDR3 spans 15 residues. The CDR3 is CASRETVLVGAAQHF. The CDR3 bases are TGTGCCAGCAGGGAGACAGTTTTAGTGGGTGCGGCCCAGCATTTT.

The chain couples TRBV6-6 to TRBJ1-6; D is uncertain. Germline V gene data show CDR1 as MNHNY and CDR2 as SVGAGI (reference sequence). The CDR3 loop spans 16 amino acids. V lost 5 bases to trimming and J lost 5 bases, with 16 bases between them. CDR3 sequence reads: CASSPPWAVNNSPLHF. In DNA, the CDR3 is TGTGCCAGCAGTCCCCCTTGGGCAGTGAATAATTCACCCCTCCACTTT.

The chain uses TRBV15 and TRBJ2-6, with unresolved D. Trimming pared 5 bases from V and 0 bases from J, leaving 11 bases between. From germline, CDR1 is LNHNV and CDR2 YYDKDF (reference sequence). This CDR3 region has 16 residues. The DNA for the CDR3 is TGTGCCACCAGCTCAATTAAGGGCTCTGGGGCCAACGTCCTGACTTTC. Its protein is CATSSIKGSGANVLTF.

The V gene is TRBV5-4, the J gene TRBJ1-2, with unresolved D. V shed 5 bases and J shed 4 bases, with 18 bases lying between them. Germline values: CDR1 SGHNT, CDR2 YYREEE (reference sequence). The CDR3 has 15 amino acids. CDR3 DNA: TGTGCCAGCAGGGGTGGCGCCACAGCGGGCTATGGCTACACCTTC. Translation gives CASRGGATAGYGYTF.

This clone was seen once. V usage is TRBV10-2 and J usage is TRBJ2-5; 7 positions match TRBD1. With V trimmed by 6 bases and J by 3 bases, 1 base remained unmatched. This CDR3 is 12 amino acids long. Germline assignment: CDR1 WSHSY and CDR2 SAAADI. Written as DNA, the CDR3 is TGCGCCAGCAGAGGGACAGAAGAGACCCAGTACTTC. As protein: CASRGTEETQYF.

This clone was recorded a few times. This chain uses TRBV9 with TRBJ2-3, with D perhaps TRBD1 or TRBD2 (5 bases each). This CDR3 comprises 15 residues. The V gene lost 1 base and the J gene lost 5 bases, with 14 bases spanning the gap. Germline CDR1 is SGDLS and CDR2 is YYNGEE. The CDR3 nucleotides read TGTGCCAGCAGCGTATATGGGGGAAAGGGAGATACGCAGTATTTT. As protein: CASSVYGGKGDTQYF.

This clone has a handful of counts. The CDR3 coding sequence is TGTGCCAGCAGTGAAGGACAGCCCCAGCATTTT. Encoded protein: CASSEGQPQHF. The chain carries TRBV6-1 and TRBJ1-5; D not certain. This CDR3 contains 11 residues. With 1 base removed from V and 7 bases from J, the gap between germline ends came to 2 bases. Germline V CDR1 and CDR2: MNHNS, SASEGT.

This sequence joins TRBV15 and TRBJ1-4, with D maybe TRBD1 (5 bases). This CDR3 comprises 15 residues. Trimming pared 0 bases from V and 5 bases from J, leaving 10 bases between. Germline CDR1 LNHNV, CDR2 YYDKDF (reference sequence). CDR3 nucleotide sequence: TGTGCCACCAGCAGAGATACAGGCGGGAATGAAAAACTGTTTTTT. Translating it yields CATSRDTGGNEKLFF.

The rearrangement joins TRBV10-2 to TRBJ1-1; D gene uncertain. From germline, CDR1 is WSHSY and CDR2 SAAADI. Trimming removed 0 bases at V and 8 bases at J, with 7 bases between. The CDR3 contains 12 residues. The CDR3 nucleotides read TGCGCCAGCAGTGAGTCGGTGGGGGAAGCTTTCTTT. Residues: CASSESVGEAFF.

The chain couples TRBV28 to TRBJ1-3; no clear D. Per germline, CDR1 MDHEN and CDR2 SYDVKM. Trimming removed 6 bases at V and 0 bases at J, with 9 bases between. CDR3 length equals 14 residues. The CDR3 loop reads CASRVGSSGNTIYF. CDR3 DNA sequence: TGTGCCAGCAGGGTGGGGAGCTCTGGAAACACCATATATTTT.

This clone was seen once. CDR3 coding DNA: TGTGCCAGTCGTTCGGGACAGGGAACAGATACGCAGTATTTT. Its translation is CASRSGQGTDTQYF. The chain employs TRBV6-6 and TRBJ2-3, with 9 bases matching TRBD1. Germline assignment: CDR1 MNHNY and CDR2 SVGAGI (reference sequence). Germline trimming cut 9 bases from V and 3 bases from J; bases unmatched to any gene: 7. The CDR3 runs 14 residues.

J is TRBJ1-5 and V is TRBV30; 7 bases match TRBD1. CDR1 GTSNPN and CDR2 SVGIG come from the germline V gene (reference sequence). The CDR3 runs to 13 residues. The V segment lost 0 bases and the J segment 6 bases; nucleotides outside the gene matches: 2. The CDR3: CAWSVGTAQPQHF. CDR3 in DNA: TGTGCCTGGAGTGTAGGGACAGCTCAGCCCCAGCATTTT.

The chain uses TRBV4-1 and TRBJ1-3; D unresolved. The CDR3 has 17 amino acids. Germline CDR1 reads MGHRA; CDR2 reads YSYEKL. V was shortened by 3 bases and J by 0 bases, with 15 bases between the two germline ends. The CDR3, as DNA: TGCGCCAGCAGCCATGCCACCTCAGGACTCTCTGGAAACACCATATATTTT. Translation: CASSHATSGLSGNTIYF.

The chain is built from TRBV9 and TRBJ2-5; D perhaps matches TRBD2 (5 bases). This CDR3 spans 15 amino acids. Germline CDR1 reads SGDLS; CDR2 reads YYNGEE. With 0 bases removed from V and 3 bases from J, the gap between germline ends came to 12 bases. CDR3 protein: CASSVGTSGEETQYF. The CDR3 coding sequence is TGTGCCAGCAGCGTAGGTACCAGCGGAGAAGAGACCCAGTACTTC.

The genes are TRBV7-7 and TRBJ2-2; D unresolved. V lost 5 bases to trimming and J lost 7 bases, with 11 bases between them. CDR3 length: 13 amino acids. Per the germline V gene, CDR1 is SSHAT and CDR2 is FNYEAQ (reference sequence). CDR3 nucleotides: TGTGCCAGCAGCGGTTTGGCGGTCGGGGAGCTGTTTTTT. Translating it yields CASSGLAVGELFF. Using reference TRBV7-7 and TRBJ2-2 for the parts outside the CDR3, the full variable domain is GAGVSQSPRYKVTKRGQDVTLRCDPISSHATLYWYQQALGQGPEFLTYFNYEAQPDKSGLPSDRFSAERPEGSISTLTIQRTEQRDSAMYRCASSGLAVGELFFGEGSRLTVL.

This clone is a singleton in its sample. The chain uses TRBV19 and TRBJ1-3; TRBD1 aligns across 9 bases. Germline CDR1 reads LNHDA; CDR2 reads SQIVND (reference sequence). CDR3 length: 16 residues. After removal of 6 bases from V and 0 bases from J, the junction contained 6 bases not matched to a gene. This chain's CDR3 is CASSRTGASSGNTIYF. In nucleotides, the CDR3 is TGTGCCAGTAGCAGGACAGGGGCGAGCTCTGGAAACACCATATATTTT.

This clone showed up just a few times. The chain carries TRBV4-2 and TRBJ1-2; 7 bases fit TRBD1. After removal of 1 base from V and 4 bases from J, the junction contained 3 bases not matched to a gene. The CDR3 has 14 amino acids. From germline, CDR1 is LGHNA and CDR2 YNFKEQ. The CDR3 reads CASSQGQGGYGYTF. CDR3 nucleotide sequence: TGTGCCAGCAGCCAAGGACAGGGAGGCTATGGCTACACCTTC.

This chain connects TRBV5-1 to TRBJ2-1, with TRBD2 matching 10 bases. The trim removed 0 bases at V and 9 bases at J, leaving 15 bases unmatched. Germline-derived CDR1 and CDR2 are SGHRS and YFSETQ. The CDR3 has 18 amino acids. CDR3 DNA sequence: TGCGCCAGCAGCTTGGTGGCTAGCGGGAGTTCTGGGGGTCCTGAGCAGTTCTTC. This translates into CASSLVASGSSGGPEQFF.